The clone carrying this T cell receptor beta chain was picked up one time. These data originate in a study of technical replicates of blood from a handful of donors. The V and J ends lost 1 base and 1 base respectively, with 20 bases between them. Germline CDR1 is LGHNA and CDR2 is YSLEER. The CDR3 has 19 amino acids. Assay used: immunoSEQ multiplex PCR; TCRdb lists only in-frame clones, some missing. Counted here are around 60,000 clones, 85% to 95% occurring once; the ten biggest clones make up more than 4%. The chain combines TRBV4-3 with TRBJ2-1, with D possibly TRBD2 on 6 matching bases. The TCR comes from a human donor in good health. Some clones in this sample may be carry-over from other donors' samples. The sample comprised PBMCs. Written as DNA, the CDR3 is TGCGCCAGCAGCCAAGCCTCGGGCGGGGCGGCCCGTTCCTACAATGAGCAGTTCTTC. Protein product: CASSQASGGAARSYNEQFF.